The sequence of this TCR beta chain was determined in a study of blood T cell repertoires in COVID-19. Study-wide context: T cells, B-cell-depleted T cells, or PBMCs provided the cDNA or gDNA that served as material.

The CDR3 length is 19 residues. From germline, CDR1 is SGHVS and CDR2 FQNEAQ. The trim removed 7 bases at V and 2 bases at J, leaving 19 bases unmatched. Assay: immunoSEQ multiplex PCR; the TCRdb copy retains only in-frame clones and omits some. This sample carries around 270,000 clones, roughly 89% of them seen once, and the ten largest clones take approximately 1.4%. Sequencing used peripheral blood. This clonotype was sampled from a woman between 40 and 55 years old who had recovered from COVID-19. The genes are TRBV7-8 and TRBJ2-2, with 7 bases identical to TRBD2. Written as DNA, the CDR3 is TGTGCCAGCACGCCGTTGCGGATACCGGGACTAACTAACACCGGGGAGCTGTTTTTT. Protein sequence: CASTPLRIPGLTNTGELFF.